The 32 T cell receptor beta chains listed next were all sequenced from one sample in a study of CD8 T cells in Susac syndrome. cDNA came from 0.5 to 1 ug RNA primed by random hexamers. Via MiXCR, TCRdb re-called the immunoSEQ multiplex PCR reads, giving one row per CDR3 protein. The sample shows approximately 190,000 distinct CDR3 sequences, roughly 94% of them seen only once. Sequencing was carried out using CD8+ T cells from PBMCs. These receptors all come from a human donor with Susac syndrome.

The chain links TRBV4-1 to TRBJ1-1; D remains unclear. The CDR3 runs to 11 residues. Deletions cut 1 base from V and 10 bases from J, with 7 bases between. The germline CDR1 and CDR2 sequences are MGHRA and YSYEKL. The CDR3 loop reads CASSQGLVAFF. The CDR3 DNA reads as TGCGCCAGCAGCCAAGGTTTGGTAGCTTTCTTT.

The chain recombines TRBV15 with TRBJ2-7, with D unclear. The germline CDR1 and CDR2 sequences are LNHNV and YYDKDF (reference sequence). Deletions cut 0 bases from V and 8 bases from J, with 8 bases between. The CDR3 loop spans 12 amino acids. The CDR3 loop reads CATSRDPFQQYF. CDR3 DNA sequence: TGTGCCACCAGCAGAGATCCGTTCCAGCAGTACTTC.

V is TRBV27 and J is TRBJ1-2, with D perhaps TRBD1 (5 bases). The V end lost 5 bases, the J end lost 4 bases, and 14 bases lay between the germline ends. The CDR3 spans 14 residues. Germline V gives CDR1 MNHEY, CDR2 SMNVEV (reference sequence). In DNA, the CDR3 is TGTGCCAGCAGTCCAGGGCGGACTCTCTATGGCTACACCTTC. It is translated as CASSPGRTLYGYTF.

The genes are TRBV3-1 and TRBJ2-1; 9 bases are a match to TRBD2. The germline CDR1 and CDR2 sequences are LGHDT and YNNKEL (reference sequence). CDR3 length: 17 residues. With V trimmed by 0 bases and J by 5 bases, 8 bases remained unmatched. The DNA for the CDR3 is TGTGCCAGCAGCCAAGATGTCCTAGCGGGGATGGACAATGAGCAGTTCTTC. Its translation is CASSQDVLAGMDNEQFF.

The rearrangement uses TRBV19 and TRBJ2-1; 8 nucleotides line up with TRBD2. Losses at the gene ends were 2 bases for V and 5 bases for J; bases not matched to a gene: 2. Germline-derived CDR1 and CDR2 are LNHDA and SQIVND (reference sequence). The CDR3 runs to 14 residues. CDR3 DNA: TGTGCCAGTAGTATAACTAGCGGCCACAATGAGCAGTTCTTC. Its protein product is CASSITSGHNEQFF.

The gene calls are TRBV6-5 and TRBJ2-3, with a possible D match to TRBD1 (5 bases). This CDR3 comprises 12 residues. Germline CDR1 MNHEY, CDR2 SVGAGI. V was clipped by 6 bases and J by 5 bases, with 9 bases between them. This CDR3 reads CASRAQEDTQYF. Here the CDR3 DNA reads TGTGCCAGCAGGGCACAGGAAGATACGCAGTATTTT.

V and J are TRBV27 and TRBJ2-2; D is undetermined. V was cut by 1 base and J by 4 bases, with 10 bases left in between. CDR3 length equals 15 residues. Germline lookup yields CDR1 MNHEY and CDR2 SMNVEV (reference sequence). CDR3 coding DNA: TGTGCCAGCAGTTTATTGGGGAAGGGCACCGGGGAGCTGTTTTTT. Its protein product is CASSLLGKGTGELFF.

The chain links TRBV12-3 or TRBV12-4 to TRBJ2-7; D is possibly TRBD2 (6 bases). The CDR3 is 14 amino acids. Deletions cut 3 bases from V and 5 bases from J, with 14 bases between. This CDR3 reads CASSFSRRADEQYF. CDR3 bases: TGTGCCAGCAGTTTTTCAAGGAGGGCGGACGAGCAGTACTTC.

The chain is built from TRBV29-1 and TRBJ2-7, with 8 bases fitting TRBD2. Germline V gene data show CDR1 as SQVTM and CDR2 as ANQGSEA. The CDR3 spans 13 residues. Unmatched junction bases numbered 10, after V lost 8 bases and J lost 4 bases. DNA of the CDR3: TGCAGCTTCTCCGGGACTAGATCATACGAGCAGTACTTC. It codes for CSFSGTRSYEQYF.

The gene calls are TRBV4-2 and TRBJ1-1, with unresolved D. The CDR3 totals 14 residues. CDR1 and CDR2 from the germline V gene are LGHNA and YNFKEQ. Trimming left V 0 bases short and J 1 base short, with 6 bases between. CDR3 region: CASSQDGRNTEAFF. Here the CDR3 DNA reads TGTGCCAGCAGCCAAGATGGTCGGAACACTGAAGCTTTCTTT.

The V call is TRBV20-1, the J call TRBJ1-3; D possibly corresponds to TRBD1 (5 bases). V was cut by 5 bases and J by 5 bases, with 16 bases left in between. From germline, CDR1 is DFQATT and CDR2 SNEGSKA (reference sequence). This CDR3 is built from 14 residues. CDR3 loop: CSAGTVGVRNTIYF. CDR3 nucleotides: TGCAGTGCTGGGACCGTCGGGGTGAGAAACACCATATATTTT.

V is TRBV20-1 and J is TRBJ2-2, with D perhaps matching TRBD2 (5 bases). Germline CDR1 DFQATT, CDR2 SNEGSKA (reference sequence). The ends were cut back, 2 bases at V and 4 bases at J, with 11 bases in the middle. The CDR3 runs 14 residues. CDR3 bases: TGCAGTGCTAGATCCAGCGGCCTCACCGGGGAGCTGTTTTTT. This translates into CSARSSGLTGELFF.

The rearrangement joins TRBV2 to TRBJ2-7; 10 bases align to TRBD2. This CDR3 comprises 15 residues. Trimming at V came to 8 bases and at J to 0 bases, leaving 7 bases not matched to a gene. Germline CDR1 and CDR2: SNHLY and FYNNEI. The chain's CDR3 is CASQSSGGSSYEQYF. For the CDR3, the DNA is TGTGCCAGCCAATCTAGCGGGGGTAGCTCCTACGAGCAGTACTTC.

The chain uses TRBV7-9 and TRBJ2-5; possibly TRBD1 or TRBD2 for D (5 bases each). The CDR3 extends over 15 amino acids. In germline, CDR1 is SEHNR, CDR2 FQNEAQ (reference sequence). V was trimmed by 1 base and J by 5 bases, leaving 14 bases between them. The CDR3 DNA reads TGTGCCAGCAGCTTAGTCGGCCAGGGAGTGGAGACCCAGTACTTC. The encoded protein is CASSLVGQGVETQYF.

The chain employs TRBV29-1 and TRBJ2-7; perhaps TRBD2 as D (5 bases). V dropped 7 bases and J dropped 0 bases, with 13 bases sitting between them. The CDR3 consists of 13 residues. Per germline, CDR1 SQVTM and CDR2 ANQGSEA. The CDR3 sequence is CSAMLGSSYEQYF. In nucleotides, the CDR3 is TGCAGCGCTATGTTGGGGAGCTCCTACGAGCAGTACTTC.

V gene TRBV27 combines with J gene TRBJ2-3; a weak D match, TRBD2 (6 bases). The CDR3 length is 17 residues. The V gene's germline CDR1 is MNHEY and CDR2 SMNVEV (reference sequence). V dropped 0 bases and J dropped 2 bases, with 15 bases sitting between them. The CDR3 sequence is CASSLSASAGSTDTQYF. The DNA for the CDR3 is TGTGCCAGCAGTTTATCCGCCTCTGCGGGATCCACAGATACGCAGTATTTT.

The V call is TRBV13, the J call TRBJ2-7; 9 positions agree with TRBD2. Germline V gene lookup returns CDR1 PRHDT and CDR2 FYEKMQ (reference sequence). CDR3 length equals 17 residues. J lost 7 bases, V lost 4 bases, and 17 bases had no gene match. The CDR3 DNA follows: TGTGCCAGCAGCTCCGGACTAGTAGGCGGGAGGGCCAGGGAGCAGTACTTC. Its protein product is CASSSGLVGGRAREQYF.

V is TRBV4-1 and J is TRBJ2-1, with D possibly being TRBD2 (6 bases). This CDR3 has 17 amino acids. CDR1 and CDR2 (germline): MGHRA, YSYEKL. Trimming removed 3 bases at V and 0 bases at J, with 15 bases between. CDR3 loop: CASSHAGSQSSYNEQFF. In DNA form, the CDR3 reads TGCGCCAGCAGCCACGCGGGGTCCCAGAGCTCCTACAATGAGCAGTTCTTC.

The chain employs TRBV27 and TRBJ1-1; D is perhaps TRBD1 (5 bases). This CDR3 comprises 11 residues. Germline V gene sequence: CDR1 MNHEY, CDR2 SMNVEV (reference sequence). Trimming left V 8 bases short and J 4 bases short, with 8 bases between. CDR3 residues: CASFQGTEAFF. CDR3 sequence (DNA): TGTGCCAGCTTTCAGGGCACTGAAGCTTTCTTT.

The chain's CDR3 is CASSDLGAYNEQFF. The CDR3 DNA follows: TGTGCCAGCAGTGACCTGGGGGCTTACAATGAGCAGTTCTTC. This chain links TRBV25-1 with TRBJ2-1, with a weak D call TRBD1 (6 bases). CDR3 size: 14 residues. Trimming cost V 3 bases and J 4 bases, with 10 bases left between them. Looked up from germline, CDR1 is MGHDK and CDR2 is SYGVNS.

The chain links TRBV29-1 to TRBJ2-1; D may be TRBD1 (5 bases). V was trimmed by 2 bases and J by 8 bases, leaving 13 bases between them. CDR3 length: 13 residues. CDR1 SQVTM and CDR2 ANQGSEA come from the germline V gene. The CDR3 DNA reads TGCAGCGTTGAAACGGACAAGTCCCATGAGCAGTTCTTC. It specifies CSVETDKSHEQFF.

The chain carries TRBV27 and TRBJ2-3; 10 bases agree with TRBD2. CDR3 length: 15 amino acids. With V trimmed by 3 bases and J by 6 bases, 6 bases remained unmatched. Germline-derived CDR1 and CDR2 are MNHEY and SMNVEV (reference sequence). CDR3 nucleotide sequence: TGTGCCAGCAGTTTTGGGCTAGCGGGAGTGGATACGCAGTATTTT. Translation gives CASSFGLAGVDTQYF.

V and J are TRBV24-1 and TRBJ2-3, with 9 bases lining up with TRBD1. The germline CDR1 and CDR2 sequences are KGHDR and SFDVKD. The CDR3 is 14 amino acids. The ends lost 9 bases at V and 4 bases at J; junction bases unmatched: 7. The CDR3 here is CATARDRGSDTQYF. CDR3 DNA sequence: TGTGCCACCGCTAGAGACAGGGGGTCAGATACGCAGTATTTT.

The count of this clonotype is one. The chain employs TRBV5-1 and TRBJ2-3; no clear D. The CDR3 is made up of 15 amino acids. The germline CDR1 and CDR2 sequences are SGHRS and YFSETQ. V lost 4 bases and J 0 bases, leaving 12 bases between the germline ends. CDR3 in amino acids: CASSPLRHSTDTQYF. The CDR3 region has the DNA TGCGCCAGCAGCCCCCTCAGGCATAGCACAGATACGCAGTATTTT.

The genes are TRBV18 and TRBJ2-6, with D perhaps matching TRBD1 (6 bases). From germline, CDR1 is KGHSH and CDR2 LQKENI. The CDR3 is 17 residues long. Trimming shortened V by 5 bases and J by 5 bases, and 19 bases separated the two germline ends. The CDR3 here is CASSTYQAGERANVLTF. DNA of the CDR3: TGTGCCAGCTCAACGTATCAAGCAGGGGAGAGGGCCAACGTCCTGACTTTC.

The count of this clonotype is one. The chain recombines TRBV6-5 with TRBJ2-3; D gene uncertain. The V gene lost 5 bases and the J gene lost 4 bases, with 7 bases spanning the gap. This CDR3 spans 12 amino acids. CDR1 is MNHEY and CDR2 is SVGAGI in the germline V gene. For the CDR3, the DNA is TGTGCCAGCAGTAACCCACCAGATACGCAGTATTTT. It translates to CASSNPPDTQYF.

J is TRBJ1-5 and V is TRBV12-3 or TRBV12-4; 7 bases map to TRBD1. The CDR3 runs 16 residues. V lost 1 base to trimming and J lost 1 base; unmatched junction nucleotides: 4. In DNA form, the CDR3 reads TGTGCCAGCAGTTTAGGACAGGGCACGAGCAATCAGCCCCAGCATTTT. Translating it yields CASSLGQGTSNQPQHF.

The chain employs TRBV25-1 and TRBJ2-6; D call uncertain. Trimming stripped 3 bases from V and 2 bases from J, with 2 bases between. Germline V CDR1 and CDR2: MGHDK, SYGVNS. The CDR3 has 13 amino acids. The DNA for the CDR3 is TGTGCCAGCAGTGACCCTGGGGCCAACGTCCTGACTTTC. Translating gives CASSDPGANVLTF.

V is TRBV12-3 or TRBV12-4 and J is TRBJ1-2; 7 nucleotides line up with TRBD1. The CDR3 is 13 residues long. The J segment lost 5 bases and the V segment lost 6 bases, leaving 6 bases of the junction unmatched. CDR3 residues: CASSSPGQYGYTF. The CDR3 DNA reads as TGTGCCAGCAGCTCCCCGGGACAGTATGGCTACACCTTC.

The V and J genes are TRBV9 and TRBJ2-1; no clear D gene. Germline CDR1 is SGDLS and CDR2 is YYNGEE. The CDR3 length is 15 residues. The V gene lost 0 bases and the J gene lost 7 bases, with 14 bases spanning the gap. For the CDR3, the DNA is TGTGCCAGCAGCGTAGAGTGGGATCCCGTTAATGAGCAGTTCTTC. Protein: CASSVEWDPVNEQFF.

This chain connects TRBV7-9 to TRBJ2-7; D remains unclear. The CDR3 extends over 15 amino acids. The germline V gene encodes CDR1 SEHNR and CDR2 FQNEAQ (reference sequence). Trimming took off 5 bases at V and 1 base at J, with 15 bases between the two ends. The CDR3 reads CASSVSGLLSYEQYF. CDR3 nucleotide sequence: TGTGCCAGCAGCGTCTCTGGGCTCCTATCCTACGAGCAGTACTTC.

The chain is built from TRBV4-1 and TRBJ2-1; D ambiguous. Per the germline V gene, CDR1 is MGHRA and CDR2 is YSYEKL. Trimming stripped 7 bases from V and 6 bases from J, with 7 bases between. The CDR3 has 11 residues. The CDR3 sequence: CASKQANEQFF. DNA for the CDR3: TGCGCCAGCAAGCAAGCCAATGAGCAGTTCTTC.